The source of this T cell receptor (beta chain) is a study of blood T cell repertoires in COVID-19. Study-wide context: Samples representing acute and convalescent COVID-19 were sourced from the United States, Italy and Spain.

During active infection, Seattle patients enrolled and were then monitored through disease. The method was immunoSEQ multiplex PCR; TCRdb's version includes in-frame clones alone and lacks a portion of them. The sample consists of a few hundred thousand clones, about 83% of them appearing once. Trimming pared 0 bases from V and 8 bases from J, leaving 16 bases between. CDR1 LNHNV and CDR2 YYDKDF come from the germline V gene (reference sequence). The CDR3 covers 15 residues. Material: peripheral blood. The V and J genes are TRBV15 and TRBJ1-2; a possible D gene is TRBD1 (5 bases). This receptor was taken from a woman aged 25 to 39 with COVID-19, enrolled during active disease. In nucleotides, the CDR3 is TGTGCCACCAGCAGAGAAGCCGCCGGGGGGGGAGGCTACACCTTC. Translating gives CATSREAAGGGGYTF.